The 13 T cell receptor beta chains reported below all come from one sample, sequenced in a study of vaccination and CD4 T cells after COVID-19. Their antigen targets remain unknown. Oncomine TCR Beta short-read sequencing was applied to DNA from cultured CD4+ T cells. TCRdb re-called the PCR reads through MiXCR, storing one row per CDR3 protein. In the table there are 8,500 to 9,500 distinct CDR3 sequences, roughly a third of which are singletons. As to treatment: approximately 11-day PBMC culture with coronavirus spike peptide pools or control peptides (ViraFEST assay). Before the COVID-19 pandemic (2011-2018), CD4+ T cells were obtained from the unexposed donor. The sequenced sample was CD4+ T cells from blood, cultured in vitro. These receptors were obtained from a human donor in good health.

The rearrangement uses TRBV2 and TRBJ2-1, with TRBD1 matching 8 bases. The CDR3 sequence is 15 residues long. CDR1 is SNHLY, CDR2 FYNNEI, per germline. With V trimmed by 4 bases and J by 9 bases, 11 bases remained unmatched. CDR3 residues: CASSVSQGAWSEQFF. The CDR3 DNA sequence: TGTGCCAGCAGTGTAAGTCAGGGGGCATGGAGTGAGCAGTTCTTC.

This chain uses TRBV19 with TRBJ1-2; 7 bases fit TRBD1. CDR3 length: 15 amino acids. Germline V gene data show CDR1 as LNHDA and CDR2 as SQIVND (reference sequence). Trimming took 6 bases from V and 4 from J; bases not matched to a gene: 11. CDR3 residues: CASRTTGAPSYGYTF. As DNA, the CDR3 is TGTGCCAGTAGGACTACAGGGGCTCCAAGCTATGGCTACACCTTC. Using reference TRBV19 and TRBJ1-2 for the parts outside the CDR3, the full variable domain is DGGITQSPKYLFRKEGQNVTLSCEQNLNHDAMYWYRQDPGQGLRLIYYSQIVNDFQKGDIAEGYSVSREKKESFPLTVTSAQKNPTAFYLCASRTTGAPSYGYTFGSGTRLTVV.

This clonotype was seen more than once but under ten times. This chain uses TRBV27 with TRBJ1-2; 9 bases agree with TRBD1. Unmatched junction bases numbered 10, after V lost 7 bases and J lost 7 bases. The germline V gene encodes CDR1 MNHEY and CDR2 SMNVEV (reference sequence). The CDR3 has 14 amino acids. The CDR3: CASMIPGQGSGYTF. As DNA, the CDR3 is TGTGCCAGCATGATACCGGGACAGGGCTCTGGCTACACCTTC.

In regard to this clonotype: One junction end does not reproduce the germline sequence, and a read error may be involved. The rearrangement joins TRBV7-9 to TRBJ1-2; no clear D gene. This CDR3 has 15 residues. Per the germline V gene, CDR1 is SEHNR and CDR2 is FQNEAQ (reference sequence). This CDR3 reads CASSTFRTSAIGIAF. The CDR3 bases are TGTGCCAGCAGCACCTTCAGGACTTCCGCTATCGGGATAGCCTTC.

A few counts support this clonotype. This chain connects TRBV7-6 to TRBJ2-2; TRBD1 is a possible D gene (5 bases). This CDR3 region has 14 residues. V lost 8 bases and J lost 4, with 14 bases in between. Germline V CDR1 and CDR2: SGHVS, FNYEAQ. The CDR3 sequence: CASQGVWVTGELFF. CDR3 nucleotide sequence: TGTGCCAGCCAGGGCGTATGGGTCACCGGGGAGCTGTTTTTT.

This clonotype was detected a few times. The chain couples TRBV10-2 to TRBJ1-2; D is ambiguous. The CDR3 has 14 residues. Germline V gene lookup returns CDR1 WSHSY and CDR2 SAAADI. V was pared by 2 bases and J by 0 bases, with 7 bases between. The CDR3 protein is CASSEQLANYGYTF. CDR3 DNA sequence: TGCGCCAGCAGTGAGCAGCTCGCTAACTATGGCTACACCTTC.

There are a few counts of this clonotype. The gene calls are TRBV6-1 and TRBJ1-5; a possible D gene is TRBD1 (6 bases). Germline V lookup: CDR1 MNHNS, CDR2 SASEGT. The CDR3 extends over 15 amino acids. V lost 1 base and J lost 1, with 8 bases in between. The DNA for the CDR3 is TGTGCCAGCAGTGAAGGGACAGTAAGCAATCAGCCCCAGCATTTT. This codes for CASSEGTVSNQPQHF.

The V call is TRBV6-1, the J call TRBJ1-1; the D is unclear. V was cut by 7 bases and J by 0 bases, with 9 bases left in between. The CDR3 length is 13 residues. Looked up from germline, CDR1 is MNHNS and CDR2 is SASEGT. The CDR3 loop reads CASNPAMNTEAFF. CDR3 in DNA: TGTGCCAGCAATCCTGCTATGAACACTGAAGCTTTCTTT.

This clonotype turned up a few times. This chain uses TRBV6-1 with TRBJ1-2, with TRBD1 as a possible D gene (6 bases). CDR1 is MNHNS and CDR2 is SASEGT in the germline V gene. The CDR3 sequence is 12 residues long. V dropped 4 bases and J dropped 6 bases, with 9 bases sitting between them. The CDR3, as DNA: TGTGCCAGCAGTGTGTCAGGGGATGGCTACACCTTC. It translates to CASSVSGDGYTF.

The chain joins TRBV6-1 to TRBJ1-4; D is ambiguous. V was shortened by 3 bases and J by 8 bases, with 7 bases between the two germline ends. Germline assignment: CDR1 MNHNS and CDR2 SASEGT. The CDR3 has 12 residues. The CDR3 region has the DNA TGTGCCAGCAGTGAGCTGGCCGAAAAACTGTTTTTT. Its protein is CASSELAEKLFF.

This chain links TRBV10-1 with TRBJ2-2, with 10 bases that match TRBD1. Germline CDR1 is WNHNN and CDR2 is SYGVQD (reference sequence). V lost 2 bases, J lost 6 bases, and 9 bases stayed unmatched. This CDR3 region has 17 residues. CDR3 in DNA: TGCGCCAGCAGTGAGACGACAGGGGGCGTCTTGTCCGGGGAGCTGTTTTTT. It encodes CASSETTGGVLSGELFF.

The CDR3 nucleotides read TGTGCCAGCAGTGCCCTAGGGAGGACCGGGGAGCTGTTTTTT. Translation: CASSALGRTGELFF. V is TRBV6-4 and J is TRBJ2-2, with a possible D match to TRBD2 (6 bases). V lost 4 bases and J lost 5, with 11 bases in between. There are 14 residues in the CDR3. Germline CDR1 reads MRHNA; CDR2 reads SNTAGT.

This clonotype turned up a few times. The chain carries TRBV19 and TRBJ2-3; D perhaps matches TRBD2 (6 bases). The germline V gene has CDR1 LNHDA and CDR2 SQIVND (reference sequence). The CDR3 covers 15 residues. V was shortened by 6 bases and J by 0 bases, with 13 bases between the two germline ends. The CDR3 sequence: CASSPPGTSTDTQYF. DNA of the CDR3: TGTGCCAGTAGCCCCCCGGGGACTAGCACAGATACGCAGTATTTT. Together with reference TRBV19 and TRBJ2-3, the CDR3 gives the full variable domain: DGGITQSPKYLFRKEGQNVTLSCEQNLNHDAMYWYRQDPGQGLRLIYYSQIVNDFQKGDIAEGYSVSREKKESFPLTVTSAQKNPTAFYLCASSPPGTSTDTQYFGPGTRLTVL.